This record concerns one TCR beta chain sequence. This clone's antigen is unknown. No base-level quality is on record; no much larger clone is a single base apart. The trial excluded patients who had a history of autoimmune disease or who were on systemic immunosuppression. Peripheral blood for TCR sequencing was collected from all dose cohorts at baseline, on cycle 4 day 1, and on cycle 7 day 1. The samples were drawn from a first-in-human, open-label, multicenter phase I dose-escalation trial of ivuxolimab. The trial enrolled adults with locally advanced or metastatic head and neck squamous cell, hepatocellular, melanoma or renal cell carcinoma. CD4+ and CD8+ T cells were sorted separately from peripheral blood before TCR sequencing. Genomic DNA was isolated from the sorted cells so that the TCRbeta CDR3 region could be sequenced. TCRbeta CDR3 regions were sequenced using the immunoSEQ Assay. Held by TCRdb, this immuneACCESS table contains in-frame sequences only and omits some clones. Under half of the omission traces to an unresolved V gene where checked; the cause of the rest is unknown. This sample lists tens of thousands of clones; about 86% were detected once. Approximately 2% of the sample is in the top ten clones.

These data are taken from a study of OX40 agonist ivuxolimab in advanced cancers. Study-level background: Ivuxolimab was an agonistic, fully human IgG2 monoclonal antibody directed against OX40 (CD134), a costimulatory receptor. Partial responses occurred in three dose-escalation patients, of whom one had hepatocellular carcinoma and two had cutaneous melanoma. The purpose of peripheral TCRbeta sequencing was to test whether ivuxolimab changed TCR sequence diversity and led to clonal T-cell expansion. Patients were allowed to have had prior anti-PD-1, anti-PD-L1 or anti-CTLA-4 therapy, and about 40% of the dose-escalation patients had been treated with checkpoint inhibitors. The paper reports the monotherapy dose-escalation portion (N of about 47 patients) of the phase I ivuxolimab trial. In the dose-escalation cohort, 82.7% of patients were male, and the mean age was around 60 years, with a range of about 23 to 90. Intravenous ivuxolimab was administered to patients every 2 weeks at six dose levels: 0.01, 0.1, 0.3, 1.5, 3 and 10 mg/kg. Of the roughly 51 patients in dose escalation, some 20 had hepatocellular carcinoma, about 15 had melanoma, 9 had renal cell carcinoma and 9 had head and neck cancer. Broader findings and caveats from the paper: At doses from 0.1 to 3.0 mg/kg, clonal expansion was seen in both CD4+ and CD8+ blood T cells between baseline and week 6. After ivuxolimab, CD8+ T cells had more expanded clones than CD4+ T cells on average. Low levels of normalized T-cell clonal expansion were also seen in some patients who did not respond. In partial responders in the 0.1-3.0 mg/kg groups, normalized peripheral clonal expansion was found to be among the lowest, especially among CD8+ T cells. Antigen specificity was not determined for the clonally expanded peripheral T cells.

V is shortened by 3 bases, J by 6 bases, and the region joining them spans 10 bases. CDR3 length: 13 amino acids, cysteine to phenylalanine. Here the CDR3 DNA is all that survives: 39 bases in frame from base 1. From the germline V gene (reference sequence), CDR1 is LNHDA and CDR2 is SQIVND. The sequencing here drew on CD4+ or CD8+ T cells sorted from blood, taken in a trial of the OX40 agonist ivuxolimab. The sequence was collected from an adult with an advanced solid tumor such as melanoma, head and neck, liver or kidney cancer. The chain links TRBV19 with TRBJ2-3; TRBD2 could be the D gene, as 5 bases match. The DNA is TGTGCCAGTAGTATTCTGACGGGGGATACGCAGTATTTT. It encodes CASSILTGDTQYF. Beyond the CDR3, the reference TRBV19 and TRBJ2-3 genes provide the residues; the full variable domain reads: DGGITQSPKYLFRKEGQNVTLSCEQNLNHDAMYWYRQDPGQGLRLIYYSQIVNDFQKGDIAEGYSVSREKKESFPLTVTSAQKNPTAFYLCASSILTGDTQYFGPGTRLTVL.